These T cell receptor beta chains were read from a single sample in a study of T-cell reconstitution after alpha-beta-depleted transplantation in children. Using its own MiXCR run on the PCR reads, TCRdb lists one record per CDR3 protein. This sample has fewer than 150,000 distinct CDR3 sequences, with 9.7% found just once. The specimen comprised PBMCs, mostly from graft donor cells, sampled 180 days after TCRalphabeta/CD19-depleted stem cell transplant. All receptors come from a girl under three years old who had a stem cell transplant for combined immunodeficiency, so the T cells may come from the graft donor. Both conserved end residues are part of each CDR3. The order of the fields is J gene, V gene, clone size, D gene, CDR3 DNA, CDR3 protein. D genes are given only for firm matches. The size of a clone is reported for some rows only, either as once, few or many, or as a class for expanded clones.

j_call: TRBJ2-5; v_call: TRBV27; clone_size: NA; d_call: NA; cdr3_nt: TGTGCCAGCAGTACCAATCTCGGTACTCTAGTCGAAGAGACCCAGTACTTC; cdr3_aa: CASSTNLGTLVEETQYF
j_call: TRBJ2-1; v_call: TRBV27; clone_size: NA; d_call: TRBD2; cdr3_nt: TGTGCCAGCAGTCCCACACTAGCGGGGGTAATGTACAATGAGCAGTTCTTC; cdr3_aa: CASSPTLAGVMYNEQFF
j_call: TRBJ2-7; v_call: TRBV20-1; clone_size: few; d_call: NA; cdr3_nt: TGCGATGGGGACGAGCAGTACTTC; cdr3_aa: CDGDEQYF
j_call: TRBJ2-5; v_call: TRBV7-2; clone_size: few; d_call: NA; cdr3_nt: TGTGCCAGCAGCTTGGGGCGGGCCCGAGTTGGGCAAGAGACCCAGTACTTC; cdr3_aa: CASSLGRARVGQETQYF
j_call: TRBJ2-1; v_call: TRBV5-1; clone_size: few; d_call: NA; cdr3_nt: TGCGCCAGCAGCCATGACCGCGGAACTGCCTACAATGAGCAGTTCTTC; cdr3_aa: CASSHDRGTAYNEQFF
j_call: TRBJ1-2; v_call: TRBV18; clone_size: NA; d_call: NA; cdr3_nt: TGTGCCAGCTCACCAGGGGACACCTATTATGGCTACACCTTC; cdr3_aa: CASSPGDTYYGYTF
j_call: TRBJ2-7; v_call: TRBV9; clone_size: few; d_call: NA; cdr3_nt: TGTGCCAGCAGCGTAGGTGCGGGCCCTTACGAGCAGTACTTC; cdr3_aa: CASSVGAGPYEQYF
j_call: TRBJ2-5; v_call: TRBV5-1; clone_size: few; d_call: NA; cdr3_nt: TGCGCCAGCAGGCGGGGATGGTACCAAGAGACCCAGTACTTC; cdr3_aa: CASRRGWYQETQYF
j_call: TRBJ2-7; v_call: TRBV9; clone_size: NA; d_call: TRBD1; cdr3_nt: TGTGCCAGCAGCGTAGAAGTGACAGGGGAAGAATACTTC; cdr3_aa: CASSVEVTGEEYF
j_call: TRBJ2-7; v_call: TRBV7-8; clone_size: many; d_call: TRBD1; cdr3_nt: TGTGCCAGCAGCTTAGTTTGGACAGGGGAAGGGGAGCAGTACTTC; cdr3_aa: CASSLVWTGEGEQYF
j_call: TRBJ2-3; v_call: TRBV5-1; clone_size: many; d_call: NA; cdr3_nt: TGCGCCAGCAGCTTGGACGGGCCCTACACAGATACGCAGTATTTT; cdr3_aa: CASSLDGPYTDTQYF
j_call: TRBJ2-6; v_call: TRBV5-1; clone_size: many; d_call: NA; cdr3_nt: TGCGCCAGCAGCTTGGTGCTGGGGTATGGGGCCAACGTCCTGACTTTC; cdr3_aa: CASSLVLGYGANVLTF
j_call: TRBJ2-2; v_call: TRBV7-9; clone_size: NA; d_call: NA; cdr3_nt: TGTGCCAGCAGCTCAGGGGTTTCGGGATTCCCGGGGGAGCTGTTTTTT; cdr3_aa: CASSSGVSGFPGELFF
j_call: TRBJ1-5; v_call: TRBV7-8; clone_size: few; d_call: NA; cdr3_nt: TGTGCCAGCAGCTTAGCGCGGTTATCGGGGTCTAGCAATCAGCCCCAGCATTTT; cdr3_aa: CASSLARLSGSSNQPQHF
j_call: TRBJ1-4; v_call: TRBV18; clone_size: few; d_call: TRBD1; cdr3_nt: TGTGCCAGCTCACCGGGGACAGGGGGCCGCCTGCTGAATGAAAAACTGTTTTTT; cdr3_aa: CASSPGTGGRLLNEKLFF
j_call: TRBJ2-3; v_call: TRBV7-3; clone_size: few; d_call: TRBD1; cdr3_nt: TGTGCCAGCAGCCCTGGGACAGGAGCAGATACGCAGTATTTT; cdr3_aa: CASSPGTGADTQYF